Sequencing of this TCR beta chain was carried out in a study of cytomegalovirus exposure and HLA in healthy donors. Study-wide findings and caveats: TCR beta V segments were, for the most part, productive about 90% or about 30% of the time in an earlier analysis.

From germline, CDR1 is MNHEY and CDR2 SMNVEV (reference sequence). There are 16 residues in the CDR3. J was trimmed by 4 bases and V by 2 bases; bases with no gene match: 7. The PCR used 60 Vbeta and 13 Jbeta primers. Using immunoSEQ multiplex PCR, the repertoire was profiled, and TCRdb retains in-frame clones only, with some absent. Counted here are approximately 38,000 clones, 82% occurring once; the ten biggest clones make up about 10%. About this clone: The target antigen is unknown.

The specimen was PBMCs. The source is a woman aged 18-29 years in good health and CMV-seropositive. V usage is TRBV27 and J usage is TRBJ2-7; 11 bases align to TRBD1. Here the CDR3 DNA reads TGTGCCAGCAGTTTAAAGGGCGGACAGGGGGCATACGAGCAGTACTTC. This translates into CASSLKGGQGAYEQYF.